Listed below are T cell receptor beta chains from one sample, sequenced in a study of cytomegalovirus exposure and HLA in healthy donors. Clones were read by immunoSEQ multiplex PCR, and TCRdb kept only the in-frame ones, dropping some. Of approximately 120,000 clones in the sample, 76% were seen once. Sequences were obtained from PBMCs. The receptors derive from a woman between 35 and 50 years old in good health and CMV-seropositive. Each CDR3 is given with its conserved first and last residue. Fields, in order: J gene, clone size, D gene, V gene, CDR3 DNA, CDR3 protein. The D gene is left open where the match is weak. The size entry is marked missing in some rows and otherwise reads once, few, many or a size class.

J gene: TRBJ2-2; clone size: once; D gene: TRBD2; V gene: TRBV4-2; CDR3 DNA: TGTGCCAGCAGCCAAGAGGGGGGGAGCGGGGGAAGCACCGGGGAGCTGTTTTTT; CDR3 protein: CASSQEGGSGGSTGELFF
J gene: TRBJ1-4; clone size: -; D gene: -; V gene: TRBV30; CDR3 DNA: TGTGCCTGGAGTGTGTCGAGCCGGGGGGTTGAAAAACTGTTTTTT; CDR3 protein: CAWSVSSRGVEKLFF
J gene: TRBJ1-2; clone size: -; D gene: -; V gene: TRBV7-9; CDR3 DNA: TGTGCCAGCAGCTCCCGGGAGTCCCCTAGCTATGGCTACACCTTC; CDR3 protein: CASSSRESPSYGYTF
J gene: TRBJ1-1; clone size: -; D gene: -; V gene: TRBV18; CDR3 DNA: TGTGCCAGCTCACCGACAGTGAACACTGAAGCTTTCTTT; CDR3 protein: CASSPTVNTEAFF
J gene: TRBJ2-3; clone size: -; D gene: TRBD2; V gene: TRBV2; CDR3 DNA: TGTGCCAGCAGCTTGACCGGGACTAGCGGGGGGGGAGGCACAGATACGCAGTATTTT; CDR3 protein: CASSLTGTSGGGGTDTQYF
J gene: TRBJ2-3; clone size: -; D gene: TRBD2; V gene: TRBV29-1; CDR3 DNA: TGCAGCGTTGAGGGGACTACCCCAGGAGATACGCAGTATTTT; CDR3 protein: CSVEGTTPGDTQYF
J gene: TRBJ1-1; clone size: once; D gene: -; V gene: TRBV29-1; CDR3 DNA: TGCAGCGTCACGGATTTAGGGGGCACTGAAGCTTTCTTT; CDR3 protein: CSVTDLGGTEAFF
J gene: TRBJ1-2; clone size: -; D gene: -; V gene: TRBV7-9; CDR3 DNA: TGTGCCAGCAGCTTAGATTCTCTATATGGCTACACCTTC; CDR3 protein: CASSLDSLYGYTF
J gene: TRBJ2-1; clone size: few; D gene: -; V gene: TRBV7-2; CDR3 DNA: TGTGCCAGCAGCACTAGCCCCTCCTACAATGAGCAGTTCTTC; CDR3 protein: CASSTSPSYNEQFF
J gene: TRBJ2-6; clone size: -; D gene: TRBD1; V gene: TRBV4-1; CDR3 DNA: TGCGCCAGCAGCCAGATGGGACAGCTCCCCTCTGGGGCCAACGTCCTGACTTTC; CDR3 protein: CASSQMGQLPSGANVLTF
J gene: TRBJ1-1; clone size: -; D gene: -; V gene: TRBV6-6; CDR3 DNA: TGTGCCAGCACTAAACTGATGAACACTGAAGCTTTCTTT; CDR3 protein: CASTKLMNTEAFF
J gene: TRBJ2-1; clone size: -; D gene: -; V gene: TRBV5-1; CDR3 DNA: TGCGCCAGCAGCCCCTGGCGGGTCGGCCTCGACAATGAGCAGTTCTTC; CDR3 protein: CASSPWRVGLDNEQFF
J gene: TRBJ2-2; clone size: -; D gene: -; V gene: TRBV19; CDR3 DNA: TGTGCCAGTAGTTATCCGCGGCCTCCTTTCCCCTTGAACACCGGGGAGCTGTTTTTT; CDR3 protein: CASSYPRPPFPLNTGELFF
J gene: TRBJ2-1; clone size: -; D gene: -; V gene: TRBV6-5; CDR3 DNA: TGTGCCAGCAGTTACCTGCAGGGTTTCCCCTACAATGAGCAGTTCTTC; CDR3 protein: CASSYLQGFPYNEQFF
J gene: TRBJ2-7; clone size: few; D gene: TRBD1; V gene: TRBV5-1; CDR3 DNA: TGCGCCAGCAGCTCCGTGGGGGACAGGTCCTACGAGCAGTACTTC; CDR3 protein: CASSSVGDRSYEQYF
J gene: TRBJ2-2; clone size: -; D gene: -; V gene: TRBV9; CDR3 DNA: TGTGCCAGCAGCGTAGGGCCCGGGGAGCTGTTTTTT; CDR3 protein: CASSVGPGELFF
J gene: TRBJ2-1; clone size: -; D gene: TRBD1; V gene: TRBV6-1; CDR3 DNA: TGTGCCAGCAGATCCGACAGGGGGTACAATGAGCAGTTCTTC; CDR3 protein: CASRSDRGYNEQFF